Following are 10 T cell receptor beta chains from one sample sequenced in a study of yellow fever vaccine responses in identical twins. TCRdb reanalysed the RT-PCR reads using MiXCR and keeps one entry per CDR3 protein. The repertoire holds about 19,000 distinct CDR3 sequences, with 65% to 75% as singletons. Material: T cells from blood (PBMCs), unsorted or a sorted subset (not recorded which), obtained before or after yellow fever vaccination (not recorded which). The source of these receptors is a woman aged 18 to 35 who received the yellow fever vaccine.

This clonotype appeared a few times. The J gene is TRBJ1-1, the V gene TRBV11-3, with TRBD1 matching over 7 bases. V lost 6 bases and J lost 1; bases outside the gene matches: 5. Germline V gene sequence: CDR1 SGHNT, CDR2 YENEEA. The CDR3 runs to 14 residues. CDR3 bases: TGTGCCAGCAGAGCCGGGACAGCGAACACTGAAGCTTTCTTT. Translation gives CASRAGTANTEAFF.

The chain combines TRBV10-3 with TRBJ1-5; tentatively, D is TRBD1 (6 bases). CDR1 and CDR2 (germline): ENHRY, SYGVKD. The CDR3 extends over 13 amino acids. V lost 3 bases, J lost 7 bases, and 10 bases lay in between. The CDR3 sequence is CAISDGGGQPQHF. The CDR3 DNA follows: TGTGCCATCAGTGACGGGGGCGGACAGCCCCAGCATTTT.

This clonotype was seen a handful of times. The genes are TRBV28 and TRBJ2-7; maybe TRBD2 (5 bases). Per germline, CDR1 MDHEN and CDR2 SYDVKM. V lost 5 bases and J 2 bases, leaving 10 bases between the germline ends. The CDR3 loop spans 13 amino acids. The CDR3 DNA is TGTGCCAGCAGTCAACAGCGGACCTACGAGCAGTACTTC. As protein: CASSQQRTYEQYF.

The chain employs TRBV4-1 and TRBJ2-3, with 10 bases lining up with TRBD1. The trim removed 2 bases at V and 8 bases at J, leaving 13 bases unmatched. Germline assignment: CDR1 MGHRA and CDR2 YSYEKL. This CDR3 has 17 residues. The DNA of the CDR3 is TGCGCCAGCAGCCAACCGTCAGACAGGGGGCTTTGGGGTACGCAGTATTTT. Translating gives CASSQPSDRGLWGTQYF.

The J gene is TRBJ2-5, the V gene TRBV11-1; the match to TRBD1 covers 7 bases. The length of the CDR3 is 17 residues. Germline V gene data show CDR1 as SGHAT and CDR2 as FQDESV (reference sequence). The V gene end was trimmed by 4 bases and the J gene end by 2 bases; junction bases not matched to a gene: 13. The chain's CDR3 is CASSSTDPGQIQETQYF. In nucleotides, the CDR3 is TGTGCCAGCAGCTCGACTGACCCGGGACAGATTCAAGAGACCCAGTACTTC.

The genes are TRBV7-8 and TRBJ1-2; D gene unclear. The CDR3 length is 13 residues. The V gene lost 0 bases and the J gene lost 2 bases, with 4 bases spanning the gap. The germline V gene has CDR1 SGHVS and CDR2 FQNEAQ. The CDR3 nucleotides are TGTGCCAGCAGCTTAGCAGGGAACTATGGCTACACCTTC. The encoded protein is CASSLAGNYGYTF. The full variable domain, its missing parts supplied by reference TRBV7-8 and TRBJ1-2, is GAGVSQSPRYKVAKRGQDVALRCDPISGHVSLFWYQQALGQGPEFLTYFQNEAQLDKSGLPSDRFFAERPEGSVSTLKIQRTQQEDSAVYLCASSLAGNYGYTFGSGTRLTVV.

The CDR3 loop reads CASSVEVTPYNEQFF. The CDR3 nucleotides are TGTGCCAGCAGCGTAGAGGTGACACCCTACAATGAGCAGTTCTTC. The chain carries TRBV9 and TRBJ2-1; D not certain. Deletions cut 0 bases from V and 2 bases from J, with 9 bases between. The CDR3 length is 15 residues. Germline values: CDR1 SGDLS, CDR2 YYNGEE.

V gene TRBV7-1 combines with J gene TRBJ2-3, with D uncertain. TRBV7-1 is an ORF for which the function is uncertain. Trimming removed 5 bases at V and 1 base at J, with 16 bases between. This CDR3 has 16 residues. The CDR3 region is CASSPAPSVRTDTQYF. The CDR3, as DNA: TGTGCCAGCAGCCCCGCCCCGAGCGTGCGCACAGATACGCAGTATTTT.

V is TRBV10-3 and J is TRBJ2-7; TRBD2 aligns across 12 bases. The CDR3 has 13 amino acids. V gave up 0 bases and J gave up 12 bases; unmatched junction bases: 3. CDR1 and CDR2 from the germline V gene are ENHRY and SYGVKD. In DNA, the CDR3 is TGTGCCATCAGTGAGTCTAGGACTAGCGGGGTGTACGTC. The encoded protein is CAISESRTSGVYV.

This rearrangement joins TRBV15 to TRBJ2-1; D is perhaps TRBD1 (5 bases). Germline CDR1 LNHNV, CDR2 YYDKDF (reference sequence). V was pared by 4 bases and J by 10 bases, with 17 bases between. The CDR3 consists of 14 residues. In DNA, the CDR3 is TGTGCCACCAGCACTATTGCCAGGGTGAGCGAGCAGTTCTTC. This codes for CATSTIARVSEQFF.